The 30 T cell receptor beta chains in this list originate from one sample, sequenced in a study of identical twins. TCRdb independently ran MiXCR on the 5' RACE reads; one entry per CDR3 protein. The sample shows around 1.7 million distinct CDR3 sequences, under 35% of them seen only once. The sequenced sample was cord blood. These TCRs come from a newborn girl in good health.

Turning to this clonotype: As the CDR3 is not closed by the conserved phenylalanine or tryptophan, this likely results from a read error. The chain uses TRBV12-3 or TRBV12-4 and TRBJ1-2; possibly TRBD1 for D (5 bases). This CDR3 comprises 11 residues. With 6 bases removed from V and 8 bases from J, the gap between germline ends came to 10 bases. The DNA for the CDR3 is TGTGCCAGCAGGCAGGGATACGGCTACACCTTA. It yields the protein CASRQGYGYTL.

J is TRBJ2-7 and V is TRBV5-1; 8 positions agree with TRBD2. CDR1 is SGHRS, CDR2 YFSETQ, per germline. This CDR3 region has 17 residues. Trimming took 0 bases from V and 3 from J; bases not matched to a gene: 11. The CDR3 sequence: CASSLAGGQPPLYEQYF. The CDR3, as DNA: TGCGCCAGCAGCTTGGCGGGGGGGCAGCCACCACTCTACGAGCAGTACTTC.

Remarks on this clonotype: One end of the junction does not line up with germline, which may come from a read error. The chain recombines TRBV12-3 or TRBV12-4 with TRBJ2-1; TRBD2 matches at 16 bases. The CDR3 covers 17 residues. Here the CDR3 DNA reads TGTGCCAGCAGTCCCGGGACTAGCGGGAGGGCCTACGATGAGCAGTTCTTC. Amino acids: CASSPGTSGRAYDEQFF.

The chain combines TRBV11-2 with TRBJ2-2, with a weak D call TRBD2 (5 bases). Trimming removed 3 bases from V and 5 bases from J, with 19 bases in between. Germline lookup yields CDR1 SGHAT and CDR2 FQNNGV. This CDR3 comprises 17 residues. Here the CDR3 DNA reads TGTGCCAGCAGCTTGGTGCGGGTCGGCTATTCTACCGGGGAGCTGTTTTTT. This codes for CASSLVRVGYSTGELFF.

V is TRBV5-1 and J is TRBJ2-3, with 7 bases that match TRBD1. Germline CDR1 SGHRS, CDR2 YFSETQ. The CDR3 consists of 14 residues. The J segment lost 2 bases and the V segment lost 2 bases, leaving 2 bases of the junction unmatched. The CDR3 loop is CASSFGTATDTQYF. The CDR3 coding sequence is TGCGCCAGCAGCTTTGGGACAGCCACAGATACGCAGTATTTT.

There are a few counts of this clonotype. V gene TRBV4-1 combines with J gene TRBJ2-7, with 7 bases identical to TRBD1. Germline CDR1 MGHRA, CDR2 YSYEKL. This CDR3 has 14 amino acids. J lost 1 base, V lost 1 base, and 1 base had no gene match. CDR3: CASSQARGSYEQYF. The CDR3 DNA sequence: TGCGCCAGCAGCCAAGCCAGGGGGTCCTACGAGCAGTACTTC.

In regard to this clonotype: Compared with germline, one end of the junction differs, possibly owing to a read error. The chain is built from TRBV27 and TRBJ2-1, with D tentatively TRBD2 (6 bases). The CDR3 has 15 amino acids. Germline CDR1 and CDR2: MNHEY and SMNVEV (reference sequence). CDR3 region: CASGFSGISYNEQFF. The CDR3 bases are TGTGCCAGCGGTTTTAGCGGTATCTCCTACAATGAGCAGTTCTTC.

This chain joins TRBV6-1 and TRBJ2-1; 11 nucleotides line up with TRBD2. CDR1 is MNHNS, CDR2 SASEGT, per germline. The CDR3 consists of 19 residues. The trim removed 8 bases at V and 5 bases at J, leaving 20 bases unmatched. CDR3 loop: CASGGRRGSTSGVHNEQFF. CDR3 DNA sequence: TGTGCCAGCGGAGGTCGTAGGGGATCGACTAGCGGGGTGCACAATGAGCAGTTCTTC.

The chain has TRBV24-1 and TRBJ2-1, with D perhaps TRBD2 (5 bases). Germline CDR1 and CDR2: KGHDR and SFDVKD. The CDR3 is made up of 13 amino acids. Between the trimmed V and J ends, which lost 3 bases and 6 bases, there was a span of 8 bases. CDR3 in amino acids: CATSDPLVNEQFF. The CDR3 nucleotides are TGTGCCACCAGTGATCCACTAGTCAATGAGCAGTTCTTC.

The chain employs TRBV6-1 and TRBJ1-6, with D tentatively TRBD1 (5 bases). Germline lookup yields CDR1 MNHNS and CDR2 SASEGT. This CDR3 spans 13 amino acids. Between the trimmed V and J ends, which lost 7 bases and 7 bases, there was a span of 11 bases. The CDR3 loop reads CASTGQVNSPLHF. In nucleotides, the CDR3 is TGTGCCAGCACAGGGCAGGTGAATTCACCCCTCCACTTT.

This clonotype was seen a handful of times. This sequence joins TRBV7-2 and TRBJ1-4, with 8 positions matching TRBD1. The V segment lost 5 bases and the J segment 7 bases; nucleotides outside the gene matches: 3. The CDR3 contains 13 residues. CDR1 and CDR2 (germline): SGHTA, FQGNSA. The CDR3 is CASSKDRAEKLFF. CDR3 DNA sequence: TGTGCCAGCAGCAAGGACAGGGCTGAAAAACTGTTTTTT.

The chain links TRBV10-3 to TRBJ1-2; unclear D gene. V was pared by 3 bases and J by 1 base, with 21 bases between. The CDR3 has 18 amino acids. Germline-derived CDR1 and CDR2 are ENHRY and SYGVKD. CDR3 residues: CAISDNGGRGTINYGYTF. CDR3 DNA sequence: TGTGCCATCAGTGATAATGGAGGCCGGGGAACTATTAACTATGGCTACACCTTC.

The chain combines TRBV20-1 with TRBJ2-7; the D is unclear. V shed 1 base and J shed 0 bases, with 10 bases lying between them. Germline CDR1 reads DFQATT; CDR2 reads SNEGSKA (reference sequence). The CDR3 extends over 14 amino acids. CDR3 sequence: CSARGGADSYEQYF. DNA of the CDR3: TGCAGTGCTAGAGGAGGTGCGGACTCCTACGAGCAGTACTTC.

This chain connects TRBV28 to TRBJ2-6; no firm D call. The V end lost 2 bases, the J end lost 2 bases, and 13 bases lay between the germline ends. From germline, CDR1 is MDHEN and CDR2 SYDVKM. The length of the CDR3 is 17 residues. CDR3 loop: CASSLRIRKPGANVLTF. In nucleotides, the CDR3 is TGTGCCAGCAGTTTACGGATCCGCAAGCCTGGGGCCAACGTCCTGACTTTC. The full variable domain, rest sourced from reference TRBV28 and TRBJ2-6, is DVKVTQSSRYLVKRTGEKVFLECVQDMDHENMFWYRQDPGLGLRLIYFSYDVKMKEKGDIPEGYSVSREKKERFSLILESASTNQTSMYLCASSLRIRKPGANVLTFGAGSRLTVL.

This chain links TRBV11-2 with TRBJ1-2; D not certain. The V end was cut by 8 bases, the J end by 6 bases, with 16 bases between. CDR1 and CDR2 (germline): SGHAT, FQNNGV. This CDR3 has 13 residues. CDR3 DNA sequence: TGTGCCAGCCCCTCGTCTAGGACCGATGGCTACACCTTC. It encodes CASPSSRTDGYTF.

The chain carries TRBV4-1 and TRBJ2-3; no reliable D call. The CDR3 sequence is 19 residues long. V was cut by 4 bases and J by 4 bases, with 27 bases left in between. Per the germline V gene, CDR1 is MGHRA and CDR2 is YSYEKL. The CDR3 DNA is TGCGCCAGCAGCCCCCAACCCTCCCAGCTAGAGTTCGGCTCAGATACGCAGTATTTT. Protein: CASSPQPSQLEFGSDTQYF.

The gene calls are TRBV14 and TRBJ2-3, with 9 bases that match TRBD2. Trimming at V came to 1 base and at J to 1 base, leaving 15 bases not matched to a gene. Germline assignment: CDR1 SGHDN and CDR2 FVKESK. The CDR3 runs to 20 residues. As DNA, the CDR3 is TGTGCCAGCAGCCAAGGACTAGCGGAATTCATATTCTTCGGCACAGATACGCAGTATTTT. It yields the protein CASSQGLAEFIFFGTDTQYF.

Only a few counts were recorded for this clonotype. The chain has TRBV5-1 and TRBJ2-7, with 7 nucleotides matching TRBD1. The CDR3 contains 14 residues. Trimming cost V 3 bases and J 7 bases; bases outside gene matches: 10. Looked up from germline, CDR1 is SGHRS and CDR2 is YFSETQ. For the CDR3, the DNA is TGCGCCAGCAGCTCGAGGGGGCAAGCCTGGGAGCAGTACTTC. This translates into CASSSRGQAWEQYF.

Points on this clonotype: At one end the junction does not follow the germline gene, possibly because of a read error. In nucleotides, the CDR3 is TGTGCCATCAGCCGCCGACTAGCGGGAGGGTCCGGGGAGCAGTACTTC. It encodes CAISRRLAGGSGEQYF. The genes are TRBV3-1 and TRBJ2-7, with 14 nucleotides matching TRBD2. The CDR3 is made up of 16 amino acids. CDR1 is LGHDT, CDR2 YNNKEL, per germline (reference sequence).

This clonotype was found a few times. The chain carries TRBV2 and TRBJ2-7, with D tentatively TRBD2 (6 bases). Per the germline V gene, CDR1 is SNHLY and CDR2 is FYNNEI. The CDR3 totals 14 residues. Trimming left V 7 bases short and J 0 bases short, with 13 bases between. In nucleotides, the CDR3 is TGTGCCAGCACCACTAGCCCCAGCTCCTACGAGCAGTACTTC. Protein product: CASTTSPSSYEQYF. The full variable domain, completed using reference TRBV2 and TRBJ2-7, is EPEVTQTPSHQVTQMGQEVILRCVPISNHLYFYWYRQILGQKVEFLVSFYNNEISEKSEIFDDQFSVERPDGSNFTLKIRSTKLEDSAMYFCASTTSPSSYEQYFGPGTRLTVT.

The rearrangement links TRBV7-9 to TRBJ1-2; D is possibly TRBD1 (6 bases). The germline V gene encodes CDR1 SEHNR and CDR2 FQNEAQ (reference sequence). The CDR3 is made up of 15 amino acids. V shed 5 bases and J shed 2 bases, with 15 bases lying between them. The CDR3 loop is CASSDRDKLNYGYTF. CDR3 DNA: TGTGCCAGCAGCGACCGGGACAAATTAAACTATGGCTACACCTTC.

This clonotype was observed at least ten times. V gene TRBV12-3 or TRBV12-4 combines with J gene TRBJ2-7; 7 bases map to TRBD2. The CDR3 sequence is 15 residues long. The V gene end was trimmed by 2 bases and the J gene end by 0 bases; junction bases not matched to a gene: 4. DNA of the CDR3: TGTGCCAGCAGTTTAAAGCGGGGTGTCTCCTACGAGCAGTACTTC. It specifies CASSLKRGVSYEQYF.

With respect to this clonotype: This could be a read error, since a much larger clone is one nucleotide away. The rearrangement links TRBV5-1 to TRBJ2-7; TRBD2 is a possible D gene (5 bases). Trimming left V 0 bases short and J 7 bases short, with 17 bases between. This CDR3 comprises 15 residues. Germline V CDR1 and CDR2: SGHRS, YFSETQ. The CDR3 DNA is TGCGCCAGCAGCTTGGAAGGGAGCTCCTACAATGAGCAGTACTTC. Residues: CASSLEGSSYNEQYF.

The gene calls are TRBV4-2 and TRBJ1-2; TRBD1 aligns across 8 bases. This CDR3 spans 16 amino acids. The germline CDR1 and CDR2 sequences are LGHNA and YNFKEQ. V was pared by 1 base and J by 3 bases, with 7 bases of the junction left unmatched. CDR3 amino acids: CASSQVQGEADYGYTF. The CDR3 DNA is TGTGCCAGCAGCCAAGTACAGGGGGAAGCTGACTATGGCTACACCTTC.

The chain links TRBV12-3 or TRBV12-4 to TRBJ1-1; D is perhaps TRBD1 (6 bases). The CDR3 runs 17 residues. V lost 0 bases and J lost 1, with 15 bases in between. The CDR3 DNA follows: TGTGCCAGCAGTTTAGCAGATTACAGGGAAGGGAACACTGAAGCTTTCTTT. It specifies CASSLADYREGNTEAFF.

This clonotype was seen only a few times. This chain joins TRBV2 and TRBJ2-1, with D perhaps TRBD1 (6 bases). The germline V gene has CDR1 SNHLY and CDR2 FYNNEI. The V end was cut by 5 bases, the J end by 9 bases, with 14 bases between. The CDR3 runs 13 residues. The CDR3 spells CASSLSQGTEQFF. CDR3 DNA sequence: TGTGCCAGCAGTCTATCACAGGGTACTGAGCAGTTCTTC.

The chain recombines TRBV20-1 with TRBJ1-1; D remains ambiguous. Trimming took off 2 bases at V and 5 bases at J, with 12 bases between the two ends. This CDR3 comprises 13 residues. Germline-derived CDR1 and CDR2 are DFQATT and SNEGSKA (reference sequence). CDR3 nucleotides: TGCAGTGCTAGACAGCCTAGGAGGACTGAAGCTTTCTTT. The encoded protein is CSARQPRRTEAFF.

The V and J genes are TRBV28 and TRBJ1-2, with D maybe TRBD1 (6 bases). Germline assignment: CDR1 MDHEN and CDR2 SYDVKM. V was clipped by 1 base and J by 4 bases, with 10 bases between them. CDR3 length: 14 amino acids. The chain's CDR3 is CASSLLVGGYGYTF. CDR3 DNA sequence: TGTGCCAGCAGTTTATTAGTAGGGGGCTATGGCTACACCTTC.

This sequence joins TRBV20-1 and TRBJ1-1; 9 bases fit TRBD1. The length of the CDR3 is 15 residues. The V segment lost 4 bases and the J segment 6 bases; nucleotides outside the gene matches: 12. Germline values: CDR1 DFQATT, CDR2 SNEGSKA (reference sequence). CDR3 sequence reads: CSATRPGQGRPEAFF. The CDR3 DNA is TGCAGTGCTACTCGCCCCGGACAGGGGCGGCCTGAAGCTTTCTTT.

The chain links TRBV12-3 or TRBV12-4 to TRBJ1-1; 7 bases line up with TRBD1. J was trimmed by 5 bases and V by 5 bases; bases with no gene match: 14. The CDR3 length is 16 residues. CDR3 in DNA: TGTGCCAGCAGTCCCCCGGTGAAGGGGGCGAATACTGAAGCTTTCTTT. It is translated as CASSPPVKGANTEAFF.